Listed below are T cell receptor beta chains from one sample, sequenced in a study of T-cell reconstitution after alpha-beta-depleted transplantation in children. TCRdb reprocessed the PCR reads via MiXCR and lists one record per CDR3 protein. The table records approximately 270,000 distinct CDR3 sequences, under 30% of them present only once. Material: PBMCs, mostly from graft donor cells, obtained 360 days after TCRalphabeta/CD19-depleted stem cell transplant. The receptors originated from a female patient aged 2-15 years who had a stem cell transplant for congenital amegakaryocytic thrombocytopenia, so the T cells may come from the graft donor. The CDR3 runs from the conserved cysteine through the conserved F or W. A D gene is named only where the DNA matches it firmly. A clone size is listed for some rows: how often the clone was seen (once, few, many), or a class if it is expanded.

DNA,CDR3,D,size,length,V,J
TGTGCCAGCAGGACACAGGGGCAGTACTTC,CASRTQGQYF,TRBD1,NA,10,TRBV2,TRBJ2-5
TGCAGTGCTAGACAGGGGGCAGATACGCAGTATTTT,CSARQGADTQYF,TRBD1,few,12,TRBV20-1,TRBJ2-3
TGCGCCAGCAGCTTGTATGGCGCGAACACCGGGGAGCTGTTTTTT,CASSLYGANTGELFF,NA,many,15,TRBV5-1,TRBJ2-2
TGTGCCAGCAGCGTTGGGACTAGCGGGAGGGCCGGAGAGACCCAGTACTTC,CASSVGTSGRAGETQYF,TRBD2,NA,17,TRBV5-8,TRBJ2-5
TGCGCCAGCAGCCCCTGGGACATCACAGATACGCAGTATTTT,CASSPWDITDTQYF,NA,few,14,TRBV5-1,TRBJ2-3
TGTGCCAGCAGCTTAATGCGGGGGGCCGACACCGGGGAGCTGTTTTTT,CASSLMRGADTGELFF,TRBD2,few,16,TRBV7-6,TRBJ2-2
TGTGCCACCAGTGCCCCGGGTCCGCAGTTCTTC,CATSAPGPQFF,NA,NA,11,TRBV24-1,TRBJ2-1
TGCGCCAGCAGTTACCCGGAAGCGGGAGAGGCCGGGGAGCTGTTTTTT,CASSYPEAGEAGELFF,TRBD2,NA,16,TRBV5-1,TRBJ2-2
TGTGCCAGCAGCTTGGCACTAGCGGAAGAGACCCAGTACTTC,CASSLALAEETQYF,TRBD2,few,14,TRBV5-4,TRBJ2-5
TGTGCCAGCAGCTTCCCTTCCCGCGTCCTGACTTTC,CASSFPSRVLTF,NA,few,12,TRBV5-5,TRBJ2-6
TGTGCCAGCAGCCAAGGCGGACTAGCGGGAGGCCTCTACGAGCAGTACTTC,CASSQGGLAGGLYEQYF,TRBD2,NA,17,TRBV3-1,TRBJ2-7
TGTGCCACCAGCAGAGATTTTGCGACAGCCGCTAATCAGCCCCAGCATTTT,CATSRDFATAANQPQHF,NA,NA,17,TRBV15,TRBJ1-5
TGTGCCAGCGCTCGAGGCGGCGGGAGTACTTTGGAGCAGTTCTTC,CASARGGGSTLEQFF,TRBD2,NA,15,TRBV12-3/TRBV12-4,TRBJ2-1
TGTGCCAGCAGCTTGCTTGGAGGAGAAGCTTTCTTT,CASSLLGGEAFF,NA,few,12,TRBV5-6,TRBJ1-1
TGCAGCGTTGCGCCAGGGGCTTTCAATGAGCAGTTCTTC,CSVAPGAFNEQFF,NA,NA,13,TRBV29-1,TRBJ2-1
TGTGCCACCAGCAGAGGTACATACCGGGCCAAGTTACGGGCAGGGGCCAACGTCCTGACTTTC,CATSRGTYRAKLRAGANVLTF,NA,NA,21,TRBV15,TRBJ2-6
TGTGCCAGCAGCGTCGGCGGGGGCTCCTACAATGAGCAGTTCTTC,CASSVGGGSYNEQFF,TRBD2,NA,15,TRBV9,TRBJ2-1
TGTGCCAGCAACCCCGGACTAGCGGCTATCACAGATACGCAGTATTTT,CASNPGLAAITDTQYF,TRBD2,many,16,TRBV12-3/TRBV12-4,TRBJ2-3
TGCAGCGTTGACGGGAACACTGAAGCTTTCTTT,CSVDGNTEAFF,NA,few,11,TRBV29-1,TRBJ1-1
TGCAGCGTTACCCCGGCCAATGAGCAGTTCTTC,CSVTPANEQFF,NA,few,11,TRBV29-1,TRBJ2-1
TGTGCCATCAAAAACCCCACTAGCGGGGACGGAGATACGCAGTATTTT,CAIKNPTSGDGDTQYF,TRBD2,NA,16,TRBV10-3,TRBJ2-3
TGTGCCAGCAGCCTAAACCCCGGAGCGCGGAATTCACCCCTCCACTTT,CASSLNPGARNSPLHF,NA,once,16,TRBV7-6,TRBJ1-6
TGTGCCAGCAGCTCCCAGCAGGTTTATCATCAGCCCCAGCATTTT,CASSSQQVYHQPQHF,NA,few,15,TRBV7-2,TRBJ1-5
TGCGCCAGCAGCTTGGGGACAGGGGGCCTGAAGACTGAAGCTTTCTTT,CASSLGTGGLKTEAFF,TRBD1,NA,16,TRBV5-1,TRBJ1-1
TGTGCCAGCAGCTTGACCCCAGGGTCCTACAATGAGCAGTTCTTC,CASSLTPGSYNEQFF,NA,NA,15,TRBV7-6,TRBJ2-1
TGTGCCAGCAGTCTATCCCGGGGTCGCATCTATGGCTACACCTTC,CASSLSRGRIYGYTF,NA,NA,15,TRBV6-2/TRBV6-3,TRBJ1-2
TGCGCCAGCAGCTATCAGGGCCGTGAAGCTTTCTTT,CASSYQGREAFF,NA,NA,12,TRBV5-1,TRBJ1-1